A selection of T cell receptor beta chains follows, all from one sample in a study of T cell repertoires in cytomegalovirus infection. TCRdb redid the calling of the reads with MiXCR, one entry per CDR3 protein. The sample has approximately 630,000 distinct CDR3 sequences; roughly 26% are singletons. Input material: CD8+ T cells from PBMCs. Source of these receptors: a human donor in good health (CMV status not recorded). Some clones in this sample may be carry-over from other donors' samples. Each CDR3 is given with its conserved first and last residue. Fields, in order: V gene, D gene, clone size, J gene, CDR3 protein, CDR3 DNA. D genes are given only for firm matches. Where a row states a size, it is once, few, many or the class of an expanded clone; other rows omit it.

TRBV10-3	.	few	TRBJ2-5	CAISERTAVGETQYF	TGTGCCATCAGTGAGAGAACGGCGGTCGGGGAGACCCAGTACTTC
TRBV10-3	.	few	TRBJ2-5	CAISEEGVRTQYF	TGTGCCATCAGTGAGGAGGGGGTCAGGACCCAGTACTTC
TRBV10-3	.	.	TRBJ2-7	CAISEPTYEQYF	TGTGCCATCAGTGAGCCCACCTACGAGCAGTACTTC
TRBV20-1	TRBD2	.	TRBJ2-3	CSARVGGADTQYF	TGCAGTGCTAGAGTCGGGGGGGCAGATACGCAGTATTTT
TRBV29-1	.	.	TRBJ2-1	CSVPGAAYNEQFF	TGCAGCGTTCCCGGGGCCGCTTACAATGAGCAGTTCTTC
TRBV19	.	few	TRBJ2-5	CASSAADHRETQYF	TGTGCCAGTAGTGCAGCTGACCACCGGGAGACCCAGTACTTC
TRBV28	.	few	TRBJ1-3	CASSFRASGNTIYF	TGTGCCAGCAGTTTCCGGGCCTCTGGAAACACCATATATTTT
TRBV7-2	.	many	TRBJ2-5	CASSLYGYPQETQYF	TGTGCCAGCAGCTTATACGGCTATCCACAAGAGACCCAGTACTTC
TRBV27	.	many	TRBJ1-1	CASSLNMNTEAFF	TGTGCCAGCAGCTTAAATATGAACACTGAAGCTTTCTTT
TRBV5-6	.	.	TRBJ2-3	CASSLMGGATDTQYF	TGTGCCAGCAGCTTGATGGGGGGAGCGACAGATACGCAGTATTTT
TRBV6-4	TRBD2	.	TRBJ2-1	CASSLGLARYNEQFF	TGTGCCAGCAGTCTGGGACTAGCGAGATACAATGAGCAGTTCTTC
TRBV27	.	few	TRBJ1-1	CASSLTWMDTEAFF	TGTGCCAGCAGTTTGACGTGGATGGACACTGAAGCTTTCTTT
TRBV7-6	.	many	TRBJ2-5	CASSPAQSLKTQYF	TGTGCCAGCAGTCCCGCCCAGAGTCTGAAGACCCAGTACTTC
TRBV6-5	TRBD2	.	TRBJ2-2	CASSYGREGDTGELFF	TGTGCCAGCAGTTACGGGCGGGAGGGGGACACCGGGGAGCTGTTTTTT
TRBV7-3	TRBD1	once	TRBJ1-2	CASSFLRQGRSDGYTF	TGTGCCAGCAGCTTTCTTCGACAGGGTCGATCGGATGGCTACACCTTC
TRBV4-3	.	.	TRBJ1-1	CASSQDEGMNTEAFF	TGCGCCAGCAGCCAAGATGAGGGGATGAACACTGAAGCTTTCTTT
TRBV6-5	.	many	TRBJ2-2	CASSTGPGELFF	TGTGCCAGCAGTACGGGCCCCGGGGAGCTGTTTTTT
TRBV23-1	.	few	TRBJ1-5	CASSHYSSRSDSNQPQHF	TGCGCCAGCAGTCACTACTCATCGAGAAGTGATAGCAATCAGCCCCAGCATTTT
TRBV7-6	TRBD2	many	TRBJ2-5	CASSFLAGGRETQYF	TGTGCCAGCAGCTTCTTAGCGGGGGGGAGAGAGACCCAGTACTTC
TRBV19	TRBD1	.	TRBJ2-3	CASSVGGEPPRDTQYF	TGTGCCAGTAGTGTAGGGGGCGAGCCGCCCAGAGATACGCAGTATTTT
TRBV6-6	.	few	TRBJ2-5	CASSYRDFGQETQYF	TGTGCCAGCAGTTACAGGGACTTCGGCCAAGAGACCCAGTACTTC
TRBV7-9	.	.	TRBJ2-5	CASSPSGAGRETQYF	TGTGCCAGCAGCCCAAGTGGTGCAGGGAGAGAGACCCAGTACTTC
TRBV29-1	.	once	TRBJ2-2	CSVGPTDSGELFF	TGCAGCGTTGGCCCGACAGATTCCGGGGAGCTGTTTTTT
TRBV3-1	.	.	TRBJ1-5	CASSQDQRAGQPQHF	TGTGCCAGCAGCCAAGATCAGAGGGCGGGCCAGCCCCAGCATTTT
TRBV15	TRBD2	.	TRBJ2-1	CATSISAGGHSYNEQFF	TGTGCCACCAGCATCAGTGCGGGGGGGCACTCCTACAATGAGCAGTTCTTC
TRBV14	TRBD2	.	TRBJ2-7	CASSRALWTSGGRHPYEQYF	TGTGCCAGCAGCCGGGCACTTTGGACTAGCGGGGGCCGCCATCCCTACGAGCAGTACTTC
TRBV7-9	.	.	TRBJ2-1	CASSFRGLNEQFF	TGTGCCAGCAGCTTCCGGGGGTTAAATGAGCAGTTCTTC
TRBV7-3	.	few	TRBJ2-3	CASSLRGVPDTQYF	TGTGCCAGCAGCTTAAGGGGAGTCCCAGATACGCAGTATTTT
TRBV7-6	.	many	TRBJ1-1	CASSPNAPGTEAFF	TGTGCCAGCAGCCCCAACGCACCGGGGACTGAAGCTTTCTTT
TRBV19	.	few	TRBJ2-4	CASSIGTKNIQYF	TGTGCCAGTAGTATCGGGACAAAAAACATTCAGTACTTC
TRBV13	.	few	TRBJ2-1	CAIIQGGGEQFF	TGTGCCATCATTCAAGGGGGGGGTGAGCAGTTCTTC
TRBV20-1	TRBD2	.	TRBJ2-1	CSARVVGGFNEQFF	TGCAGTGCTAGAGTCGTGGGAGGGTTCAATGAGCAGTTCTTC
TRBV7-6	.	many	TRBJ2-3	CASSEKGRDTQYF	TGTGCCAGCAGCGAGAAGGGCAGAGATACGCAGTATTTT
TRBV5-5	.	.	TRBJ1-1	CVSSLRAADTEAFF	TGTGTCAGCAGCTTGAGGGCGGCTGACACTGAAGCTTTCTTT
TRBV7-2	.	few	TRBJ1-1	CASSLVWEAGTEAFF	TGTGCCAGCAGCTTAGTATGGGAGGCTGGCACTGAAGCTTTCTTT
TRBV28	.	.	TRBJ2-4	CASSARDWGRGNIQYF	TGTGCCAGCAGTGCCCGGGACTGGGGAAGGGGAAACATTCAGTACTTC
TRBV5-1	TRBD1	.	TRBJ2-3	CASRLRDRGADTQYF	TGCGCCAGCAGACTCCGGGACAGGGGTGCAGATACGCAGTATTTT
TRBV29-1	.	few	TRBJ1-1	CSASGEGEGTEAFF	TGCAGCGCGTCTGGAGAGGGGGAAGGCACTGAAGCTTTCTTT
TRBV7-2	TRBD1	many	TRBJ2-1	CASSSSTGTGFNNEQFF	TGTGCCAGCAGCTCGTCTACCGGGACAGGGTTCAACAATGAGCAGTTCTTC
TRBV12-3/TRBV12-4	TRBD2	.	TRBJ2-5	CASRGLGLVGTLGYQETRYF	TGTGCCAGCAGGGGATTGGGACTAGTGGGGACACTGGGGTACCAAGAGACCCGGTACTTC